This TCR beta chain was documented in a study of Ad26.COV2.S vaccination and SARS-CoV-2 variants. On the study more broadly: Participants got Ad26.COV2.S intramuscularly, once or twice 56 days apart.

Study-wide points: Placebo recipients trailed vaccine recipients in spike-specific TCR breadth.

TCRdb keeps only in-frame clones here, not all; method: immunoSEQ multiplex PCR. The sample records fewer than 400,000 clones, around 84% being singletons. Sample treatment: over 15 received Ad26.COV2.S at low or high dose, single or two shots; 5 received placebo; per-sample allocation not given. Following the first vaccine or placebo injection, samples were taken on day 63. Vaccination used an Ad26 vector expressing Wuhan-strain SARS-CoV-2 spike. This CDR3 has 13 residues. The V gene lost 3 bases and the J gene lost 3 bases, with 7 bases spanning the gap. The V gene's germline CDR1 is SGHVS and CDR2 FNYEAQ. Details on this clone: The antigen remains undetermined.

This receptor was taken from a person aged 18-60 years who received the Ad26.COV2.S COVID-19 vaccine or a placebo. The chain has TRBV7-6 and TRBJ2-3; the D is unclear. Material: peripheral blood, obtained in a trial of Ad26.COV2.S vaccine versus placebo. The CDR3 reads CASSFRETDTQYF. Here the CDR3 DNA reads TGTGCCAGCAGCTTTAGGGAAACAGATACGCAGTATTTT.